These 24 T cell receptor beta chains came from one sample sequenced in a study of shared clonotypes between healthy human individuals. Some clones are missing from TCRdb's copy, which holds only in-frame ones; the method was immunoSEQ multiplex PCR. The table has 2.3 million or so clones, 85% to 95% seen once; the top ten hold 0.39%. The sequencing sample was made of naive CD4+ T cells from PBMCs. Subset specified: CD45RA+ positively selected. The origin of the receptors is a young man in good health. Some clones in this sample may be carry-over from other donors' samples.

The chain combines TRBV7-9 with TRBJ2-2, with no clear D. The CDR3 covers 14 residues. Trimming took off 6 bases at V and 5 bases at J, with 13 bases between the two ends. Germline assignment: CDR1 SEHNR and CDR2 FQNEAQ (reference sequence). CDR3 nucleotides: TGTGCCAGCAGACCGTCCGATTCAACCGGGGAGCTGTTTTTT. This sequence encodes CASRPSDSTGELFF.

This chain joins TRBV29-1 and TRBJ2-7; the match to TRBD2 covers 7 bases. CDR3 length: 13 residues. Trimming cost V 4 bases and J 3 bases; bases outside gene matches: 6. Looked up from germline, CDR1 is SQVTM and CDR2 is ANQGSEA. The CDR3 reads CSVVGTTFYEQYF. The CDR3, as DNA: TGCAGCGTTGTGGGGACTACGTTCTACGAGCAGTACTTC.

In nucleotides, the CDR3 is TGTGCCAGCAGCCCGGGTGGCAGTACGAGGGCTGAAAAACTGTTTTTT. Protein product: CASSPGGSTRAEKLFF. V and J are TRBV7-2 and TRBJ1-4; D unresolved. Trimming stripped 5 bases from V and 7 bases from J, with 20 bases between. Germline lookup yields CDR1 SGHTA and CDR2 FQGNSA. The CDR3 is made up of 16 amino acids.

The chain couples TRBV18 to TRBJ2-2; maybe TRBD2 (5 bases). There are 15 residues in the CDR3. The V gene's germline CDR1 is KGHSH and CDR2 LQKENI. V lost 3 bases, J lost 7 bases, and 15 bases lay in between. The chain's CDR3 is CASSPPLGMSGELFF. CDR3 nucleotides: TGTGCCAGCTCACCTCCCCTCGGGATGAGCGGGGAGCTGTTTTTT. The whole variable domain, remainder taken from reference TRBV18 and TRBJ2-2, is NAGVMQNPRHLVRRRGQEARLRCSPMKGHSHVYWYRQLPEEGLKFMVYLQKENIIDESGMPKERFSAEFPKEGPSILRIQQVVRGDSAAYFCASSPPLGMSGELFFGEGSRLTVL.

The rearrangement uses TRBV2 and TRBJ1-3, with 9 bases fitting TRBD1. The CDR3 length is 16 residues. V trimming: 7 bases; J trimming: 4 bases; junction bases outside the gene matches: 11. The germline V gene has CDR1 SNHLY and CDR2 FYNNEI. CDR3: CASMLLDRGDGNTIYF. In DNA, the CDR3 is TGTGCCAGCATGCTCCTAGACAGGGGGGACGGAAACACCATATATTTT. The whole variable domain, filled in from reference TRBV2 and TRBJ1-3, reads EPEVTQTPSHQVTQMGQEVILRCVPISNHLYFYWYRQILGQKVEFLVSFYNNEISEKSEIFDDQFSVERPDGSNFTLKIRSTKLEDSAMYFCASMLLDRGDGNTIYFGEGSWLTVV.

Concerning this clone: The sample contains more than one DNA sequence encoding this CDR3. The chain recombines TRBV5-6 with TRBJ2-5, with D unresolved. V gave up 4 bases and J gave up 5 bases, with 6 bases separating them. Germline V gene sequence: CDR1 SGHDT, CDR2 YYEEEE. The CDR3 contains 11 residues. This CDR3 is CASSVGETQYF. CDR3 in DNA: TGTGCCAGCAGCGTAGGCGAGACCCAGTACTTC.

The chain couples TRBV19 to TRBJ1-2; 9 bases are shared with TRBD1. There are 15 residues in the CDR3. The V gene's germline CDR1 is LNHDA and CDR2 SQIVND (reference sequence). V lost 1 base, J lost 6 bases, and 6 bases stayed unmatched. The CDR3 loop reads CASSIVDRGYDGYTF. The CDR3 DNA is TGTGCCAGTAGTATAGTTGACAGGGGGTATGATGGCTACACCTTC.

The V gene is TRBV5-4, the J gene TRBJ1-2; 9 nucleotides agree with TRBD1. The length of the CDR3 is 14 residues. Germline V gene lookup returns CDR1 SGHNT and CDR2 YYREEE (reference sequence). V was clipped by 4 bases and J by 7 bases; unmatched bases: 8. Here the CDR3 reads CASSNPGQGSGYTF. In DNA, the CDR3 is TGTGCCAGCAGCAATCCGGGACAGGGAAGTGGCTACACCTTC.

V gene TRBV7-2 combines with J gene TRBJ1-2; possibly TRBD1 for D (5 bases). V was shortened by 5 bases and J by 8 bases, with 24 bases between the two germline ends. CDR1 is SGHTA, CDR2 FQGNSA, per germline. The CDR3 covers 16 residues. CDR3 in amino acids: CASSPGLGDAGAGYTF. The CDR3 DNA reads as TGTGCCAGCAGCCCAGGGCTGGGAGATGCGGGTGCGGGCTACACCTTC.

This rearrangement joins TRBV4-2 to TRBJ2-7; a possible D gene is TRBD2 (5 bases). CDR3 size: 16 residues. Trimming removed 1 base at V and 5 bases at J, with 18 bases between. Germline V lookup: CDR1 LGHNA, CDR2 YNFKEQ. CDR3 nucleotides: TGTGCCAGCAGCCAAGGGTTCTCCGAGCGGTACAACGAGCAGTACTTC. It translates to CASSQGFSERYNEQYF.

This clone has only one observation. The rearrangement uses TRBV6-1 and TRBJ2-2; D is perhaps TRBD1 (5 bases). This CDR3 is built from 13 residues. The V end lost 5 bases, the J end lost 4 bases, and 8 bases lay between the germline ends. The germline V gene has CDR1 MNHNS and CDR2 SASEGT. CDR3 sequence (DNA): TGTGCCAGCAGTAGGACACCCACCGGGGAGCTGTTTTTT. As protein: CASSRTPTGELFF.

The rearrangement links TRBV11-2 to TRBJ1-4; D gene uncertain. Trimming left V 8 bases short and J 8 bases short, with 15 bases between. This CDR3 spans 13 amino acids. Germline lookup yields CDR1 SGHAT and CDR2 FQNNGV. CDR3 bases: TGTGCCAGCTCGGTTGTGGGTGGCGAAAAACTGTTTTTT. This gives the protein CASSVVGGEKLFF.

The gene calls are TRBV6-6 and TRBJ2-7; no definite D call. V was trimmed by 0 bases and J by 4 bases, leaving 13 bases between them. The CDR3 totals 15 residues. Germline V CDR1 and CDR2: MNHNY, SVGAGI (reference sequence). CDR3 loop: CASSYSGFQSYEQYF. The DNA for the CDR3 is TGTGCCAGCAGTTACTCAGGGTTTCAATCGTACGAGCAGTACTTC.

This chain joins TRBV5-1 and TRBJ1-4, with a tentative D call TRBD1 (6 bases). The CDR3 runs to 16 residues. The ends were cut back, 3 bases at V and 8 bases at J, with 20 bases in the middle. CDR1 is SGHRS, CDR2 YFSETQ, per germline. The DNA of the CDR3 is TGCGCCAGCAGCTCTACCTCGGGGGGCGCTTGGGAAAAACTGTTTTTT. Translating it yields CASSSTSGGAWEKLFF. The complete variable domain, with remaining parts taken from reference TRBV5-1 and TRBJ1-4, reads KAGVTQTPRYLIKTRGQQVTLSCSPISGHRSVSWYQQTPGQGLQFLFEYFSETQRNKGNFPGRFSGRQFSNSRSEMNVSTLELGDSALYLCASSSTSGGAWEKLFFGSGTQLSVL.

The CDR3 DNA reads TGCGCCAGCAGCCCCAGGACAGGGGCCACCTACGAGCAGTACTTC. It translates to CASSPRTGATYEQYF. V usage is TRBV5-1 and J usage is TRBJ2-7, with 9 nucleotides matching TRBD1. V was pared by 4 bases and J by 2 bases, with 7 bases of the junction left unmatched. There are 15 residues in the CDR3. CDR1 SGHRS and CDR2 YFSETQ come from the germline V gene.

V is TRBV7-9 and J is TRBJ2-3, with TRBD2 matching over 9 bases. Trimming cost V 8 bases and J 5 bases; bases outside gene matches: 8. The CDR3 runs 14 residues. Germline V gene lookup returns CDR1 SEHNR and CDR2 FQNEAQ (reference sequence). The CDR3 DNA is TGTGCCAGCGGCGGGAGGGGGGTGAGAGATACGCAGTATTTT. Its protein is CASGGRGVRDTQYF. The complete variable domain, with remaining parts taken from reference TRBV7-9 and TRBJ2-3, reads DTGVSQNPRHKITKRGQNVTFRCDPISEHNRLYWYRQTLGQGPEFLTYFQNEAQLEKSRLLSDRFSAERPKGSFSTLEIQRTEQGDSAMYLCASGGRGVRDTQYFGPGTRLTVL.

The chain carries TRBV6-5 and TRBJ2-5, with a weak D call TRBD2 (5 bases). The CDR3 has 15 amino acids. Trimming cost V 0 bases and J 2 bases, with 10 bases left between them. Germline CDR1 MNHEY, CDR2 SVGAGI. CDR3 DNA: TGTGCCAGCAGTTACTCCGCGTGGAGGCAAGAGACCCAGTACTTC. Amino acid sequence: CASSYSAWRQETQYF.

The chain links TRBV12-5 to TRBJ1-2; a possible D gene is TRBD1 (6 bases). Germline assignment: CDR1 LGHNT and CDR2 FRNRAP. The CDR3 length is 19 residues. The V end was cut by 6 bases, the J end by 0 bases, with 26 bases between. The CDR3 region has the DNA TGTGCTAGTGGCCCATATTATAACAGGGTGCTTGCTTCTAACTATGGCTACACCTTC. Amino acid sequence: CASGPYYNRVLASNYGYTF.

This chain uses TRBV28 with TRBJ1-5, with 8 bases identical to TRBD1. The CDR3 covers 18 residues. Germline V gives CDR1 MDHEN, CDR2 SYDVKM. V trimming: 6 bases; J trimming: 7 bases; junction bases outside the gene matches: 20. The CDR3 loop is CASSPRAGRTGLWQPQHF. The CDR3 region has the DNA TGTGCCAGCAGCCCCCGGGCGGGAAGGACAGGGTTGTGGCAGCCCCAGCATTTT. The full variable domain, its missing parts supplied by reference TRBV28 and TRBJ1-5, is DVKVTQSSRYLVKRTGEKVFLECVQDMDHENMFWYRQDPGLGLRLIYFSYDVKMKEKGDIPEGYSVSREKKERFSLILESASTNQTSMYLCASSPRAGRTGLWQPQHFGDGTRLSIL.

The rearrangement joins TRBV6-1 to TRBJ2-1, with D possibly being TRBD2 (6 bases). CDR1 is MNHNS, CDR2 SASEGT, per germline. This CDR3 region has 14 residues. The germline V and J ends were trimmed by 5 bases and 6 bases, with 14 bases remaining between them. CDR3 in amino acids: CASSQGGSLNEQFF. In nucleotides, the CDR3 is TGTGCCAGCAGTCAGGGAGGTTCTCTCAATGAGCAGTTCTTC.

The J gene is TRBJ2-1, the V gene TRBV5-1; no firm D call. Trimming shortened V by 0 bases and J by 5 bases, and 6 bases separated the two germline ends. CDR1 SGHRS and CDR2 YFSETQ come from the germline V gene. The CDR3 sequence is 13 residues long. CDR3: CASSLAYNNEQFF. The CDR3 region has the DNA TGCGCCAGCAGCTTGGCCTACAACAATGAGCAGTTCTTC.

The J gene is TRBJ1-1, the V gene TRBV18; 8 bases line up with TRBD1. Germline values: CDR1 KGHSH, CDR2 LQKENI. The CDR3 has 13 residues. The V and J ends lost 5 bases and 7 bases, in that order; junction bases with no gene match: 6. Written as DNA, the CDR3 is TGTGCCAGCTCAACCAGGGACAGGATTGAAGCTTTCTTT. This sequence encodes CASSTRDRIEAFF. Variable domain in full (rest from reference TRBV18 and TRBJ1-1): NAGVMQNPRHLVRRRGQEARLRCSPMKGHSHVYWYRQLPEEGLKFMVYLQKENIIDESGMPKERFSAEFPKEGPSILRIQQVVRGDSAAYFCASSTRDRIEAFFGQGTRLTVV.

The chain uses TRBV30 and TRBJ1-2; D is perhaps TRBD1 (5 bases). This CDR3 has 13 residues. CDR1 GTSNPN and CDR2 SVGIG come from the germline V gene (reference sequence). The V end was cut by 3 bases, the J end by 7 bases, with 15 bases between. This chain's CDR3 is CAWSPGVVGGYTF. The CDR3 nucleotides read TGTGCCTGGAGCCCGGGGGTCGTGGGTGGCTACACCTTC.

The rearrangement links TRBV28 to TRBJ2-1; D uncertain. This CDR3 comprises 15 residues. The V gene lost 6 bases and the J gene lost 1 base, with 13 bases spanning the gap. CDR1 is MDHEN and CDR2 is SYDVKM in the germline V gene. The CDR3 DNA follows: TGTGCCAGCAGCTCCCACACGGCATCCTACAATGAGCAGTTCTTC. Translation: CASSSHTASYNEQFF.